This T cell receptor beta chain was profiled in a study of cytomegalovirus exposure and HLA in healthy donors. General study findings and limits: As a later analysis revealed, the rate of TCR association differed by HLA locus, with DRB1 most and HLA-C fewest. Across donors, sequencing depth was assumed by presence/absence analyses to be roughly uniform.

This clone was picked up one time. Its antigen remains unidentified. Amplification used 60 Vbeta primers and 13 Jbeta primers. TCRdb's copy holds only in-frame clones and misses some; the assay was immunoSEQ multiplex PCR. The sample yields approximately 150,000 clones, around 80% seen once. The V end lost 2 bases, the J end lost 1 base, and 8 bases lay between the germline ends. CDR3 length equals 15 residues. CDR1 and CDR2 (germline): ENHRY, SYGVKD. The chain links TRBV10-3 to TRBJ2-2; D might be TRBD2 (6 bases). The clonotype comes from a man aged 18 to 29 in good health and CMV-seronegative. Sequencing was performed on PBMCs. Here the CDR3 reads CAISEPGVNTGELFF. CDR3 sequence (DNA): TGTGCCATCAGTGAGCCGGGGGTGAACACCGGGGAGCTGTTTTTT.